Shown below are 25 T cell receptor beta chains from a single sample sequenced in a study of vaccination and CD4 T cells after COVID-19. Treatment noted: approximately 9-day PBMC culture with coronavirus spike peptide pools or control peptides (ViraFEST assay). Antigens for these TCRs are unknown. Sequencing of the DNA from cultured CD4+ T cells was carried out with the Oncomine TCR Beta short-read assay. MiXCR, run by TCRdb on the PCR reads, gives a single entry per CDR3 protein. Among several thousand distinct CDR3 sequences listed, roughly 60% were seen once. Sequencing was carried out using CD4+ T cells from blood, cultured in vitro. These receptors all stem from a human donor who had recovered from COVID-19.

This clonotype ranks as hyperexpanded. The chain combines TRBV2 with TRBJ1-2; possibly TRBD1 for D (5 bases). V lost 4 bases and J 7 bases, leaving 16 bases between the germline ends. This CDR3 has 14 residues. Germline values: CDR1 SNHLY, CDR2 FYNNEI. The CDR3 is CASSAEKGRSGYTF. CDR3 nucleotides: TGTGCCAGCAGTGCAGAGAAGGGACGCTCTGGCTACACCTTC.

The V and J genes are TRBV5-4 and TRBJ1-2, with TRBD1 as a possible D gene (5 bases). Germline V CDR1 and CDR2: SGHNT, YYREEE (reference sequence). V lost 0 bases and J 8 bases, leaving 17 bases between the germline ends. This CDR3 is built from 15 residues. CDR3: CASSLAQGREGGYTF. In DNA form, the CDR3 reads TGTGCCAGCAGCTTGGCCCAGGGCAGGGAAGGCGGCTACACCTTC.

The chain combines TRBV19 with TRBJ2-3, with TRBD2 as a possible D gene (6 bases). CDR1 and CDR2 from the germline V gene are LNHDA and SQIVND (reference sequence). CDR3 size: 15 residues. Trimming pared 5 bases from V and 0 bases from J, leaving 12 bases between. The CDR3 DNA is TGTGCCAGTAGTCCGGGACTTCTTAGCACAGATACGCAGTATTTT. Its protein is CASSPGLLSTDTQYF.

The table lists this clonotype with a few counts. V gene TRBV2 combines with J gene TRBJ2-5; 10 bases align to TRBD2. Trimming took 4 bases from V and 5 from J; bases not matched to a gene: 13. The V gene's germline CDR1 is SNHLY and CDR2 FYNNEI. CDR3 length equals 17 residues. CDR3 sequence: CASSGTSGTPAWETQYF. The CDR3 DNA is TGTGCCAGCAGTGGGACTAGCGGTACCCCTGCCTGGGAGACCCAGTACTTC.

The chain joins TRBV6-1 to TRBJ2-7, with 11 bases fitting TRBD2. Germline-derived CDR1 and CDR2 are MNHNS and SASEGT. With 4 bases clipped from V and 7 bases from J, the junction kept 3 bases outside the gene matches. The length of the CDR3 is 13 residues. The CDR3 loop reads CASSARLAGEQYF. The CDR3 DNA reads TGTGCCAGCAGTGCCCGACTAGCGGGGGAGCAGTACTTC.

The rearrangement joins TRBV7-8 to TRBJ1-1; D is possibly TRBD1 (5 bases). The CDR3 extends over 15 amino acids. V shed 1 base and J shed 0 bases, with 9 bases lying between them. Germline lookup yields CDR1 SGHVS and CDR2 FQNEAQ. The CDR3 region has the DNA TGTGCCAGCAGCTTAGGGGAGGGGATGAACACTGAAGCTTTCTTT. As protein: CASSLGEGMNTEAFF.

This rearrangement joins TRBV6-5 to TRBJ1-2; 8 bases are shared with TRBD1. Germline CDR1 MNHEY, CDR2 SVGAGI. V trimming: 0 bases; J trimming: 6 bases; junction bases outside the gene matches: 6. This CDR3 region has 15 residues. The CDR3, as DNA: TGTGCCAGCAGTTACTCGGACAGGGTTGGAAATGGCTACACCTTC. Amino acid sequence: CASSYSDRVGNGYTF.

The genes are TRBV19 and TRBJ1-4; 8 bases line up with TRBD1. V lost 7 bases, J lost 3 bases, and 1 base stayed unmatched. The CDR3 has 13 residues. Per the germline V gene, CDR1 is LNHDA and CDR2 is SQIVND (reference sequence). CDR3 protein: CASMDRANEKLFF. The CDR3 coding sequence is TGTGCCAGTATGGACAGGGCTAATGAAAAACTGTTTTTT.

The rearrangement links TRBV5-4 to TRBJ1-1, with D possibly matching TRBD1 (6 bases). The ends were cut back, 1 base at V and 1 base at J, with 11 bases in the middle. This CDR3 region has 15 residues. Germline lookup yields CDR1 SGHNT and CDR2 YYREEE (reference sequence). The CDR3 region has the DNA TGTGCCAGCAGCTTGCGGGGGGCGCGGAACACTGAAGCTTTCTTT. Its protein product is CASSLRGARNTEAFF.

This clonotype was observed a handful of times. V gene TRBV15 combines with J gene TRBJ1-5; tentatively, D is TRBD1 (5 bases). The CDR3 loop spans 14 amino acids. V was cut by 3 bases and J by 0 bases, with 6 bases left in between. Per the germline V gene, CDR1 is LNHNV and CDR2 is YYDKDF (reference sequence). The CDR3 sequence: CATSRTASNQPQHF. CDR3 bases: TGTGCCACCAGCAGGACAGCTAGCAATCAGCCCCAGCATTTT.

This chain uses TRBV6-1 with TRBJ1-5; 10 nucleotides match TRBD1. V dropped 7 bases and J dropped 9; count of bases not matched to a gene: 6. The CDR3 is 13 residues long. Germline-derived CDR1 and CDR2 are MNHNS and SASEGT. The CDR3 region is CASNRDRGSPQHF. CDR3 sequence (DNA): TGTGCCAGCAACCGGGACAGGGGATCGCCCCAGCATTTT.

The CDR3 spells CASSIPDRGKSSYNEQFF. As DNA, the CDR3 is TGTGCCAGCAGCATCCCGGACAGGGGGAAGAGCTCCTACAATGAGCAGTTCTTC. The rearrangement uses TRBV7-8 and TRBJ2-1; 10 positions match TRBD1. V was pared by 5 bases and J by 0 bases, with 10 bases of the junction left unmatched. Per germline, CDR1 SGHVS and CDR2 FQNEAQ. This CDR3 comprises 18 residues. The full variable domain, with the rest looked up from reference TRBV7-8 and TRBJ2-1, is GAGVSQSPRYKVAKRGQDVALRCDPISGHVSLFWYQQALGQGPEFLTYFQNEAQLDKSGLPSDRFFAERPEGSVSTLKIQRTQQEDSAVYLCASSIPDRGKSSYNEQFFGPGTRLTVL.

This clonotype was recorded a few times. The V gene is TRBV11-1, the J gene TRBJ1-1; 10 bases fit TRBD1. This CDR3 is 14 amino acids long. V lost 6 bases to trimming and J lost 4 bases; unmatched junction nucleotides: 5. Germline CDR1 and CDR2: SGHAT and FQDESV (reference sequence). The CDR3 is CASSFDRGLTEAFF. In DNA form, the CDR3 reads TGTGCCAGCAGTTTCGACAGGGGGCTCACTGAAGCTTTCTTT.

The genes are TRBV7-8 and TRBJ2-7; D is undetermined. V was trimmed by 2 bases and J by 0 bases, leaving 11 bases between them. Germline V CDR1 and CDR2: SGHVS, FQNEAQ. The CDR3 sequence is 15 residues long. CDR3 bases: TGTGCCAGCAGCTTAAGGGATTCCAGCTCCTACGAGCAGTACTTC. Its translation: CASSLRDSSSYEQYF.

This clonotype has a handful of counts. V gene TRBV2 combines with J gene TRBJ2-5; 8 bases match TRBD2. Germline V lookup: CDR1 SNHLY, CDR2 FYNNEI. After removal of 6 bases from V and 4 bases from J, the junction contained 7 bases not matched to a gene. The CDR3 totals 14 residues. CDR3 sequence (DNA): TGTGCCAGCAGCGCCCAGCTAGCGGGAGAGACCCAGTACTTC. This codes for CASSAQLAGETQYF.

A few counts support this clonotype. J is TRBJ2-3 and V is TRBV15; maybe TRBD1 (5 bases). V was shortened by 0 bases and J by 5 bases, with 15 bases between the two germline ends. The germline V gene has CDR1 LNHNV and CDR2 YYDKDF (reference sequence). The CDR3 consists of 16 residues. CDR3: CATSRESGLVRDTQYF. DNA of the CDR3: TGTGCCACCAGCAGAGAGTCAGGGCTAGTTCGAGATACGCAGTATTTT.

This chain links TRBV25-1 with TRBJ2-3; weak D call: TRBD2 (5 bases). Germline CDR1 MGHDK, CDR2 SYGVNS. V gave up 3 bases and J gave up 4 bases, with 14 bases separating them. This CDR3 is 15 amino acids long. The CDR3 sequence is CASSEGSGDSDTQYF. CDR3 nucleotide sequence: TGTGCCAGCAGTGAGGGGAGCGGAGACTCAGATACGCAGTATTTT.

The chain recombines TRBV15 with TRBJ1-5; 9 bases fit TRBD1. This CDR3 region has 16 residues. Germline V gene data show CDR1 as LNHNV and CDR2 as YYDKDF (reference sequence). Trimming cost V 4 bases and J 5 bases; bases outside gene matches: 9. This CDR3 is CATSKHGQGRYQPQHF. In nucleotides, the CDR3 is TGTGCCACCAGCAAACACGGACAGGGGCGATATCAGCCCCAGCATTTT. Full variable domain (remainder filled in from reference TRBV15 and TRBJ1-5): DAMVIQNPRYQVTQFGKPVTLSCSQTLNHNVMYWYQQKSSQAPKLLFHYYDKDFNNEADTPDNFQSRRPNTSFCFLDIRSPGLGDTAMYLCATSKHGQGRYQPQHFGDGTRLSIL.

The chain combines TRBV4-3 with TRBJ1-1; the D is unclear. Germline V gives CDR1 LGHNA, CDR2 YSLEER. This CDR3 is 14 amino acids long. Trimming left V 0 bases short and J 0 bases short, with 5 bases between. CDR3 protein: CASSQDPVNTEAFF. For the CDR3, the DNA is TGCGCCAGCAGCCAAGATCCGGTGAACACTGAAGCTTTCTTT.

The chain combines TRBV6-5 with TRBJ2-3, with D possibly TRBD2 on 5 matching bases. This CDR3 comprises 15 residues. From germline, CDR1 is MNHEY and CDR2 SVGAGI. V gave up 4 bases and J gave up 3 bases, with 14 bases separating them. CDR3 in DNA: TGTGCCAGCAGTTCTATTCTAGCCAATACAGATACGCAGTATTTT. It is translated as CASSSILANTDTQYF.

V gene TRBV6-2 or TRBV6-3 combines with J gene TRBJ1-5, with D tentatively TRBD1 (5 bases). The V gene lost 5 bases and the J gene lost 2 bases, with 10 bases spanning the gap. This CDR3 spans 14 amino acids. Germline-derived CDR1 and CDR2 are MNHEY and SVGEGT. The CDR3, as DNA: TGTGCCAGCAGTCTCGACAGCGGCAATCAGCCCCAGCATTTT. This translates into CASSLDSGNQPQHF.

This clonotype came up once. The chain employs TRBV7-3 and TRBJ1-6; D ambiguous. V was cut by 2 bases and J by 7 bases, with 12 bases left in between. CDR1 and CDR2 (germline): SGHTA, FQGTGA. This CDR3 region has 15 residues. The CDR3 loop is CASSLGYGRNSPLHF. The CDR3, as DNA: TGTGCCAGCAGCTTAGGGTACGGAAGGAATTCACCCCTCCACTTT.

The rearrangement uses TRBV11-3 and TRBJ2-1, with no clear D. The CDR3 has 13 amino acids. The germline CDR1 and CDR2 sequences are SGHNT and YENEEA. Trimming removed 7 bases from V and 4 bases from J, with 11 bases in between. CDR3 region: CASTRSNYNEQFF. Written as DNA, the CDR3 is TGTGCCAGCACCCGCAGCAATTACAATGAGCAGTTCTTC.

V is TRBV6-4 and J is TRBJ2-1; D not certain. Germline CDR1 is MRHNA and CDR2 is SNTAGT. The CDR3 spans 11 residues. V lost 6 bases and J 10 bases, leaving 10 bases between the germline ends. CDR3 bases: TGTGCCAGCAGCTGTCCCGCGGAGCAGTTCTTC. This translates into CASSCPAEQFF.

This clonotype was recorded a few times. This chain joins TRBV15 and TRBJ2-3, with 7 positions matching TRBD2. The V segment lost 1 base and the J segment 4 bases; nucleotides outside the gene matches: 11. Germline assignment: CDR1 LNHNV and CDR2 YYDKDF (reference sequence). This CDR3 has 17 residues. The CDR3 DNA reads as TGTGCCACCAGCAGAGTTGGCGCGGGAGATCGCCCAGATACGCAGTATTTT. Residues: CATSRVGAGDRPDTQYF.